This T cell receptor beta chain originates from a study of shared clonotypes between healthy human individuals. Study-level results: Estimated clonotype richness was generally higher in naive than memory subsets. Only blood was sampled; tissue repertoires likely differ. The study found approximately 5% of naive CD4 clonotypes shared across four donors.

The CDR3 sequence is 14 residues long. V lost 5 bases, J lost 7 bases, and 18 bases lay in between. Germline V gives CDR1 SGHTA, CDR2 FQGNSA. As regards this clone: Its antigen is currently unknown.

TCRdb's copy holds only in-frame clones and misses some; the assay was immunoSEQ multiplex PCR. Among around 340,000 clones listed, 73% were seen once. This chain links TRBV7-2 with TRBJ2-7; D gene uncertain. Source material: memory CD4+ T cells sorted from blood. The subset is: CD45RA-negative fraction. The receptor's source is a man aged 25-40 years in good health. CDR3 loop: CASSLSSESREQYF. DNA for the CDR3: TGTGCCAGCAGCCTAAGTTCGGAGTCAAGGGAGCAGTACTTC.